One and the same sample provided the 18 T cell receptor beta chains below, sequenced in a study of T cell responses to AZD1222 COVID-19 vaccine. The repertoire was sequenced with immunoSEQ multiplex PCR; TCRdb's copy has only in-frame clones and lacks some. Of 100,000 to 150,000 clones in the sample, 92% were seen once. Specimen: peripheral blood, collected on day 0 of AZD1222 vaccination. The receptors were sampled from an adult in good health.

The chain's CDR3 is CASRILAGGFGEQFF. CDR3 DNA sequence: TGTGCCAGCAGGATTCTAGCGGGAGGCTTTGGAGAGCAGTTCTTC. V usage is TRBV11-2 and J usage is TRBJ2-1; 11 nucleotides agree with TRBD2. The V and J ends lost 6 bases and 10 bases, in that order; junction bases with no gene match: 11. The CDR3 has 15 residues. Per germline, CDR1 SGHAT and CDR2 FQNNGV.

J is TRBJ2-7 and V is TRBV5-4, with 9 nucleotides matching TRBD2. The V gene's germline CDR1 is SGHNT and CDR2 YYREEE (reference sequence). V dropped 4 bases and J dropped 5; count of bases not matched to a gene: 4. CDR3 length: 13 residues. The CDR3 region is CASSGGTSNEQYF. For the CDR3, the DNA is TGTGCCAGCAGCGGCGGGACTAGCAACGAGCAGTACTTC.

This chain connects TRBV5-1 to TRBJ1-1, with D maybe TRBD1 (6 bases). The CDR3 spans 14 residues. Germline CDR1 SGHRS, CDR2 YFSETQ. V lost 0 bases and J lost 4, with 10 bases in between. CDR3 DNA sequence: TGCGCCAGCAGCTTGGACAGGGCCAGCACTGAAGCTTTCTTT. Amino acid sequence: CASSLDRASTEAFF.

The chain links TRBV28 to TRBJ1-5, with D possibly matching TRBD1 (5 bases). Looked up from germline, CDR1 is MDHEN and CDR2 is SYDVKM. The CDR3 runs to 16 residues. Trimming took 6 bases from V and 6 from J, leaving 21 bases between them. CDR3 in amino acids: CASSPLTLGAGQPQHF. In DNA, the CDR3 is TGTGCCAGCAGCCCCCTTACCCTCGGGGCTGGTCAGCCCCAGCATTTT.

The gene calls are TRBV10-2 and TRBJ2-3, with TRBD2 as a possible D gene (5 bases). CDR1 and CDR2 from the germline V gene are WSHSY and SAAADI. V was cut by 1 base and J by 4 bases, with 12 bases left in between. This CDR3 has 15 residues. The CDR3 region has the DNA TGCGCCAGCAGTGAGTTTTGGCTAGCAGCAGATACGCAGTATTTT. Protein sequence: CASSEFWLAADTQYF.

This clone appeared once. This chain connects TRBV14 to TRBJ1-4; a weak D match, TRBD1 (6 bases). The CDR3 totals 16 residues. Trimming removed 4 bases at V and 5 bases at J, with 17 bases between. Per the germline V gene, CDR1 is SGHDN and CDR2 is FVKESK. CDR3 in DNA: TGTGCCAGCAGCCGAGCAGGGGACGGAGAAAATGAAAAACTGTTTTTT. The encoded protein is CASSRAGDGENEKLFF.

This clone showed up just once. The chain recombines TRBV4-2 with TRBJ1-4, with a weak D call TRBD1 (5 bases). V shed 4 bases and J shed 8 bases, with 11 bases lying between them. Looked up from germline, CDR1 is LGHNA and CDR2 is YNFKEQ. The CDR3 has 13 amino acids. The CDR3 spells CASSRLEGEKLFF. DNA for the CDR3: TGTGCCAGCAGCCGCCTCGAGGGGGAAAAACTGTTTTTT.

Here the CDR3 reads CATSPTVNQPQHF. Written as DNA, the CDR3 is TGTGCCACCTCTCCGACAGTTAATCAGCCCCAGCATTTT. The J gene is TRBJ1-5, the V gene TRBV10-3; possible D gene TRBD1, 5 bases. Germline assignment: CDR1 ENHRY and CDR2 SYGVKD. CDR3 length equals 13 residues. Trimming removed 10 bases from V and 4 bases from J, with 14 bases in between.

This clone showed up just a few times. The rearrangement links TRBV28 to TRBJ2-3; D call uncertain. The CDR3 loop spans 14 amino acids. Trimming took off 5 bases at V and 4 bases at J, with 13 bases between the two ends. Per the germline V gene, CDR1 is MDHEN and CDR2 is SYDVKM. As DNA, the CDR3 is TGTGCCAGCAGTGCCCTGCCCGGAGCAGATACGCAGTATTTT. It translates to CASSALPGADTQYF.

Of note for this clone: The sample holds other DNA sequences that translate to the same CDR3. V is TRBV29-1 and J is TRBJ1-5; 7 positions agree with TRBD1. With V trimmed by 4 bases and J by 2 bases, 2 bases remained unmatched. The CDR3 spans 13 residues. CDR1 is SQVTM and CDR2 is ANQGSEA in the germline V gene. As DNA, the CDR3 is TGCAGCGTTGGACAGGGCGGCAATCAGCCCCAGCATTTT. Its protein is CSVGQGGNQPQHF.

This clone was found a few times. The chain links TRBV28 to TRBJ2-7, with a weak D call TRBD2 (6 bases). Germline CDR1 MDHEN, CDR2 SYDVKM. The ends were cut back, 5 bases at V and 2 bases at J, with 13 bases in the middle. The CDR3 covers 14 residues. The CDR3, as DNA: TGTGCCAGCAGTGAGCTAGCGCGAACCTACGAGCAGTACTTC. This translates into CASSELARTYEQYF.

J is TRBJ2-3 and V is TRBV25-1, with TRBD1 as a possible D gene (5 bases). This CDR3 comprises 15 residues. Germline V gene sequence: CDR1 MGHDK, CDR2 SYGVNS. Trimming pared 3 bases from V and 0 bases from J, leaving 10 bases between. The CDR3 here is CASSDGAASTDTQYF. The CDR3 bases are TGTGCCAGCAGTGATGGGGCAGCTAGCACAGATACGCAGTATTTT.

The rearrangement links TRBV5-5 to TRBJ1-5; TRBD1 aligns across 10 bases. Germline CDR1 and CDR2: SGHKS and YYEKEE (reference sequence). The CDR3 spans 15 residues. V trimming: 5 bases; J trimming: 7 bases; junction bases outside the gene matches: 9. CDR3 DNA sequence: TGTGCCAGCAGGCCGGGACAGGGGAGGGTACAGCCCCAGCATTTT. Protein product: CASRPGQGRVQPQHF.

This chain links TRBV5-5 with TRBJ1-1; D is possibly TRBD1 (6 bases). Per germline, CDR1 SGHKS and CDR2 YYEKEE (reference sequence). The V end was cut by 0 bases, the J end by 7 bases, with 13 bases between. CDR3 length: 14 amino acids. CDR3 bases: TGTGCCAGCAGCTTGGTTACGGGGGCTGGTGAAGCTTTCTTT. It specifies CASSLVTGAGEAFF.

This clone was counted a single time. CDR3 sequence (DNA): TGTGCCATCAGTTCTTCGAGCGAGAGGCTAAGGTACGAGCAGTACTTC. It translates to CAISSSSERLRYEQYF. The chain combines TRBV10-3 with TRBJ2-7; unclear D gene. CDR3 length: 16 residues. V was pared by 5 bases and J by 4 bases, with 21 bases between. Germline V gene data show CDR1 as ENHRY and CDR2 as SYGVKD.

J is TRBJ2-7 and V is TRBV7-8; D unresolved. The CDR3 has 14 residues. The germline V gene encodes CDR1 SGHVS and CDR2 FQNEAQ. With 0 bases removed from V and 6 bases from J, the gap between germline ends came to 12 bases. CDR3 in amino acids: CASSLAPRAPEQYF. The CDR3 bases are TGTGCCAGCAGCTTAGCGCCTAGAGCCCCCGAGCAGTACTTC. The whole variable domain, filled in from reference TRBV7-8 and TRBJ2-7, reads GAGVSQSPRYKVAKRGQDVALRCDPISGHVSLFWYQQALGQGPEFLTYFQNEAQLDKSGLPSDRFFAERPEGSVSTLKIQRTQQEDSAVYLCASSLAPRAPEQYFGPGTRLTVT.

The CDR3 loop is CASPQTEGTGPYGYTF. In nucleotides, the CDR3 is TGTGCCAGCCCACAAACGGAGGGGACAGGGCCGTATGGCTACACCTTC. The genes are TRBV2 and TRBJ1-2; 9 bases are shared with TRBD1. CDR1 and CDR2 (germline): SNHLY, FYNNEI. The V segment lost 8 bases and the J segment 5 bases; nucleotides outside the gene matches: 15. The CDR3 is 16 residues long.

The CDR3 sequence: CASSGTGGEKLFF. The CDR3, as DNA: TGTGCCAGTTCCGGGACAGGGGGGGAAAAACTGTTTTTT. The chain links TRBV19 to TRBJ1-4; 11 nucleotides agree with TRBD1. Trimming at V came to 8 bases and at J to 8 bases, leaving 4 bases not matched to a gene. The CDR3 loop spans 13 amino acids. Per the germline V gene, CDR1 is LNHDA and CDR2 is SQIVND (reference sequence).